This T cell receptor (beta chain) was sequenced during a study of OX40 agonist ivuxolimab in advanced cancers. Background on the study: The eligibility criteria allowed prior anti-PD-1, anti-PD-L1 or anti-CTLA-4 therapy, and 40% had some.

Sequencing was performed with immunoSEQ multiplex PCR; in TCRdb, only in-frame clones are kept and a portion is missing. Altogether 51,000 or so clones are present, approximately 90% being singletons, with the ten largest covering around 15%. People who had autoimmune disease history or systemic immunosuppression were excluded. Samples were taken at baseline and on day 1 of cycles 4 and 7. The CDR3 is 12 residues long. Trimming left V 3 bases short and J 8 bases short, with 8 bases between. CDR1 is MNHNS and CDR2 is SASEGT in the germline V gene. The specimen was CD4+ or CD8+ T cells sorted from blood, collected in a trial of the OX40 agonist ivuxolimab. The V call is TRBV6-1, the J call TRBJ2-1; no definite D call. This TCR was sampled from an adult with an advanced solid tumor such as melanoma, head and neck, liver or kidney cancer. The CDR3 loop is CASSELWDEQFF. The CDR3 DNA is TGTGCCAGCAGTGAGCTCTGGGATGAGCAGTTCTTC.